Sequencing of this T cell receptor (beta chain) was carried out in a study of blood T cells in healthy people across ages. The CDR3 runs to 15 residues. Per the germline V gene, CDR1 is SGHVS and CDR2 is FNYEAQ. For the second PCR, which ran for about 7 to 11 cycles, a sample-barcoded 5' primer and a J-beta primer mix were used. TCRdb fed the 5' RACE reads into MiXCR, producing one record per CDR3 protein. The sample lists some 760,000 distinct CDR3 sequences, 20% to 30% occurring once. A few counts support this clonotype. This sample also belongs to another study, concerning T cells of mothers and their children. That work adds: Each mother gave over 9.5 million TCR beta CDR3 reads; each child, about 2.8 million.

The sequence was collected from a boy between 10 and 17 years old in good health. The specimen sequenced was blood. The J gene is TRBJ2-5, the V gene TRBV7-6, with D perhaps given as TRBD1 or TRBD2 (5 bases each). The J call may be faulty, since TRBJ2-1 better matches the DNA end. The CDR3 spells CASSNDRGAYNEQFF. The CDR3 DNA follows: TGTGCCAGCAGCAATGACAGAGGGGCTTACAATGAGCAGTTCTTC.